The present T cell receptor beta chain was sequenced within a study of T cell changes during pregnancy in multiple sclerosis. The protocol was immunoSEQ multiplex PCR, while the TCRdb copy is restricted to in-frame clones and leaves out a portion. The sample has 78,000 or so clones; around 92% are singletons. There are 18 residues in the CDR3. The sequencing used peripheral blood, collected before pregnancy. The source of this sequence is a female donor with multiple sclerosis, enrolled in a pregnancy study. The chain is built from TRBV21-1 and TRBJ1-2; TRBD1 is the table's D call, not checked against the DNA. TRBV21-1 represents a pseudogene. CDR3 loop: CASSKTGTEDSTNYGYTF. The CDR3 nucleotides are TGTGCCAGCAGCAAAACCGGGACAGAGGACTCCACTAACTATGGCTACACCTTC.